This TCR beta chain was sequenced in a study of cytomegalovirus exposure and HLA in healthy donors. The wider study: An early release of data contained about 85 million unique TCRs, which came from HLA-typed donors. Study-wide points: Within an earlier analysis, most TCR beta V segments proved productive either about 90% or about 30% of the time.

As concerns this clone: Antigen specificity is unknown. Other DNA sequences in this sample translate to the same CDR3.

Donors likely had unrecorded immune exposures despite being nominally healthy when sampled. A multiplex PCR was run with 60 Vbeta primers and 13 Jbeta primers. This table comes from immunoSEQ multiplex PCR, and its TCRdb copy is limited to in-frame clones, with some not included. The listing contains 150,000 to 200,000 clones. This receptor was taken from a woman aged 55-70 years in good health and CMV-seronegative. Sequencing used PBMCs.

CDR3 in amino acids: CASSYRRGNTEAFF. CDR3 coding DNA: TGTGCCAGCAGTTACAGGCGGGGAAACACTGAAGCTTTCTTT. This chain uses TRBV6-5 with TRBJ1-1; D gene uncertain. Trimming stripped 2 bases from V and 2 bases from J, with 9 bases between. Germline loops: CDR1 MNHEY, CDR2 SVGAGI. The CDR3 contains 14 residues.